This TCR beta chain was documented in a study of CD8 T cells in Susac syndrome. The CDR3 is made up of 18 amino acids. Germline V gene lookup returns CDR1 DFQATT and CDR2 SNEGSKA (reference sequence). The authors carried out high-throughput sequencing of TCR beta. They applied it to CD8+ and CD4+ T cells obtained from blood. About this clonotype: The junction departs from germline at one end; a sequencing error may be responsible.

Reverse transcription used about 0.5 to 1 ug RNA and random hexamers. TCRdb itself ran the immunoSEQ multiplex PCR reads through MiXCR, one entry per CDR3 protein. The table lists about 140,000 distinct CDR3 sequences, 90% to 95% of them singletons, with 0.095% to 0.14% in the top ten. Sequenced: CD4+ T cells from PBMCs. This receptor was identified in a human donor with multiple sclerosis. V is TRBV20-1 and J is TRBJ1-1; TRBD1 is a possible D gene (5 bases). The CDR3 nucleotides are TGCAGTGCTAGAGACCTCACGGGCCTTACCTCCGTGGACACTGAAGCTTCCTTT. Its protein is CSARDLTGLTSVDTEASF.